These 7 T cell receptor beta chains came from one sample sequenced in a study of OX40 agonist ivuxolimab in advanced cancers. Some clones are missing from TCRdb's copy, which holds only in-frame ones; the method was immunoSEQ multiplex PCR. The sample consists of 52,000 or so clones, roughly 87% of them appearing once. The sample consisted of CD4+ or CD8+ T cells sorted from blood, taken in a trial of the OX40 agonist ivuxolimab. The source is an adult with an advanced solid tumor such as melanoma, head and neck, liver or kidney cancer.

This rearrangement joins TRBV5-5 to TRBJ2-5; D is perhaps TRBD1 (5 bases). The ends were cut back, 0 bases at V and 5 bases at J, with 17 bases in the middle. Germline V gene lookup returns CDR1 SGHKS and CDR2 YYEKEE (reference sequence). The CDR3 has 16 residues. The CDR3 bases are TGTGCCAGCAGCTTGGGTCTTTGGGGCCTCGAGGAGACCCAGTACTTC. Residues: CASSLGLWGLEETQYF.

This chain uses TRBV5-8 with TRBJ2-5; D tentatively reads TRBD1 or TRBD2 (6 bases each). V lost 6 bases and J lost 4, with 19 bases in between. The germline CDR1 and CDR2 sequences are SGHTS and YDEGEE. This CDR3 is built from 15 residues. The DNA of the CDR3 is TGTGCCAGCATGGAGTGGGGGGCCTTGGGAGAGACCCAGTACTTC. Amino acids: CASMEWGALGETQYF.

This clone appeared a few times. This chain joins TRBV10-3 and TRBJ1-4; maybe TRBD1 (5 bases). Trimming removed 0 bases at V and 8 bases at J, with 16 bases between. The CDR3 consists of 16 residues. The germline gives CDR1 ENHRY, CDR2 SYGVKD. CDR3 region: CAISESKSGAEEKLFF. CDR3 bases: TGTGCCATCAGTGAGTCGAAATCCGGGGCTGAGGAAAAACTGTTTTTT.

The gene calls are TRBV4-1 and TRBJ2-5; 7 nucleotides line up with TRBD1. V lost 4 bases and J lost 2; bases outside the gene matches: 4. There are 14 residues in the CDR3. Germline V gene data show CDR1 as MGHRA and CDR2 as YSYEKL. This CDR3 reads CASSPPGQQETQYF. In DNA form, the CDR3 reads TGCGCCAGCAGCCCGCCGGGACAGCAAGAGACCCAGTACTTC.

The chain uses TRBV7-9 and TRBJ1-4; no definite D call. The CDR3 contains 12 residues. With 4 bases removed from V and 7 bases from J, the gap between germline ends came to 7 bases. Germline CDR1 reads SEHNR; CDR2 reads FQNEAQ (reference sequence). The CDR3 DNA is TGTGCCAGCAGCTCTGGAGGTGAAAAACTGTTTTTT. It is translated as CASSSGGEKLFF.

This chain uses TRBV6-7 with TRBJ1-6; 7 positions agree with TRBD1. TRBV6-7 is reported as an ORF; its role is uncertain. The CDR3 consists of 14 residues. The trim removed 7 bases at V and 8 bases at J, leaving 8 bases unmatched. In nucleotides, the CDR3 is TGTGCCAGCATTTCCGACAGGGTTGATTCACCCCTCCACTTT. It codes for CASISDRVDSPLHF.

The chain is built from TRBV19 and TRBJ1-1, with no clear D. The V gene's germline CDR1 is LNHDA and CDR2 SQIVND (reference sequence). The V gene lost 5 bases and the J gene lost 4 bases, with 14 bases spanning the gap. The CDR3 consists of 14 residues. The chain's CDR3 is CASSQQPAGTEAFF. In DNA form, the CDR3 reads TGTGCCAGTAGTCAACAGCCGGCGGGCACTGAAGCTTTCTTT.